The 2 T cell receptor beta chains below were found in one sample sequenced in a study of OX40 agonist ivuxolimab in advanced cancers. Method: immunoSEQ multiplex PCR; TCRdb's copy keeps in-frame clones and lacks some. The sample shows about 62,000 clones, more than 65% of them seen only once. This specimen was CD4+ or CD8+ T cells sorted from blood, taken in a trial of the OX40 agonist ivuxolimab. These receptors originate from an adult with an advanced solid tumor such as melanoma, head and neck, liver or kidney cancer.

This chain links TRBV11-2 with TRBJ2-1, with D unresolved. Germline-derived CDR1 and CDR2 are SGHAT and FQNNGV. V was cut by 3 bases and J by 1 base, with 13 bases left in between. The CDR3 has 16 amino acids. The CDR3 DNA reads TGTGCCAGCAGCTTGGTTTCGGGTTTTTCCTACAATGAGCAGTTCTTC. The encoded protein is CASSLVSGFSYNEQFF.

This clone appeared once. This sequence joins TRBV5-1 and TRBJ1-3, with D perhaps matching TRBD1 (6 bases). This CDR3 spans 15 amino acids. V was shortened by 1 base and J by 4 bases, with 12 bases between the two germline ends. CDR1 is SGHRS, CDR2 YFSETQ, per germline. This chain's CDR3 is CASSLSGVEGNTIYF. The CDR3 nucleotides read TGCGCCAGCAGCTTGTCAGGGGTGGAGGGAAACACCATATATTTT.